This T cell receptor (beta chain) was documented in a study of shared clonotypes between healthy human individuals. CDR1 is MGHRA and CDR2 is YSYEKL in the germline V gene. Trimming took 10 bases from V and 1 from J, leaving 13 bases between them. The CDR3 has 14 residues. The data were produced by immunoSEQ multiplex PCR, yet TCRdb's version contains in-frame clones alone and is incomplete. The table has approximately 350,000 clones, 95% to 97% seen once. The J gene is TRBJ2-2, the V gene TRBV4-1; D is uncertain. Sequencing was carried out using memory CD8+ T cells sorted from blood. Subset reported: CD45RO+ cells pooled with CCR7-negative TemRA cells. This TCR was sampled from a man between 25 and 39 years old in good health. This CDR3 reads CATSDWENTGELFF. The CDR3 DNA sequence: TGCGCCACCTCCGACTGGGAGAACACCGGGGAGCTGTTTTTT.